The entry below gives a single TCR beta chain sequence along with its context. What it binds is not known. From germline, CDR1 is SGHNT and CDR2 YENEEA. J was trimmed by 2 bases and V by 5 bases; bases with no gene match: 8. The CDR3 consists of 16 residues. The primer mix had 60 Vbeta and 13 Jbeta primers. Profiling relied on immunoSEQ multiplex PCR, and the TCRdb table lists in-frame clones only, not all of them. The sample yields about 79,000 clones, over 70% seen once. This sample stems from a study of cytomegalovirus exposure and HLA in healthy donors. Notes on the study in general: In an earlier analysis, productive rearrangement rates for most beta V segments clustered near 90% or 30%. Presence/absence analyses supposed approximately even sequencing depth among donors. Among immune exposure information, only CMV serostatus was available.

Sequenced: PBMCs. The V and J genes are TRBV11-3 and TRBJ2-3, with TRBD2 matching over 9 bases. The TCR was taken from a man aged 35 to 55 in good health and CMV-seropositive. CDR3 amino acids: CASSPRRGGPTDTQYF. CDR3 nucleotide sequence: TGTGCCAGCAGCCCGCGGCGGGGGGGGCCCACAGATACGCAGTATTTT. Full variable domain (outside the CDR3, taken from reference TRBV11-3 and TRBJ2-3): EAGVVQSPRYKIIEKKQPVAFWCNPISGHNTLYWYLQNLGQGPELLIRYENEEAVDDSQLPKDRFSAERLKGVDSTLKIQPAELGDSAVYLCASSPRRGGPTDTQYFGPGTRLTVL.